The rows below give T cell receptor beta chains drawn from one sample of a study of response to subunit inactivated influenza vaccine. TCRdb analysed the RT-PCR reads with MiXCR anew, one entry per CDR3 protein. The table lists about 570,000 distinct CDR3 sequences, 10% to 12% of them singletons. The same data also went into a second study, on T cells expressing NK-cell markers.

Sequences were derived from PBMCs from blood, sampled on the day of vaccination. The receptors shown here come from a man in his forties or fifties who received an inactivated influenza vaccine. Both conserved end residues are part of each CDR3. D genes are given only for firm matches. The size entry is marked missing in some rows and otherwise reads once, few, many or a size class.

clone size: -
V gene: TRBV7-9
D gene: TRBD2
J gene: TRBJ2-3
CDR3 DNA: TGTGCCAGCAGCTCACGACTAGCGGGGGGGCCAGATACGCAGTATTTT
CDR3 protein: CASSSRLAGGPDTQYF

clone size: -
V gene: TRBV10-3
D gene: -
J gene: TRBJ2-2
CDR3 DNA: TGTGCCATCACGGCTAGCGCAACGAACACCGGGGAGCTGTTTTTT
CDR3 protein: CAITASATNTGELFF

clone size: many
V gene: TRBV10-3
D gene: -
J gene: TRBJ2-3
CDR3 DNA: TGTGCCATCAGTGATAGGGCGTATACGCAGTATTTT
CDR3 protein: CAISDRAYTQYF

clone size: -
V gene: TRBV28
D gene: TRBD2
J gene: TRBJ2-7
CDR3 DNA: TGTGCCAGCAGTTCCGCGGGACTAGCGGACTACGAGCAGTACTTC
CDR3 protein: CASSSAGLADYEQYF

clone size: -
V gene: TRBV5-1
D gene: TRBD2
J gene: TRBJ2-3
CDR3 DNA: TGCGCCAGCAGCTTGAGAGGGACTAGCGGGGGATTATCAGATACGCAGTATTTT
CDR3 protein: CASSLRGTSGGLSDTQYF

clone size: many
V gene: TRBV6-2/TRBV6-3
D gene: TRBD1
J gene: TRBJ2-2
CDR3 DNA: TGTGCCAGCGGTCGGACAGGGGTGACCGGGGAGCTGTTTTTT
CDR3 protein: CASGRTGVTGELFF

clone size: -
V gene: TRBV6-1
D gene: -
J gene: TRBJ2-1
CDR3 DNA: TGTGCCAGCAGCGACCTTAGGGGGGGGGGCCGCAATGAGCAGTTCTTC
CDR3 protein: CASSDLRGGGRNEQFF

clone size: many
V gene: TRBV5-1
D gene: TRBD1
J gene: TRBJ2-2
CDR3 DNA: TGCGCCAGCAGGAGGCTGACAGGGTCGATTGGCGGGGAGCTGTTTTTT
CDR3 protein: CASRRLTGSIGGELFF

clone size: many
V gene: TRBV7-9
D gene: -
J gene: TRBJ2-5
CDR3 DNA: TGTGCCAGCAGCCCCGGCTGGGAGACCCAGTACTTC
CDR3 protein: CASSPGWETQYF

clone size: many
V gene: TRBV12-3/TRBV12-4
D gene: -
J gene: TRBJ2-5
CDR3 DNA: TGTGCCAGCAGTTTATTCGGCAGGGGCCAAGAGACCCAGTACTTC
CDR3 protein: CASSLFGRGQETQYF

clone size: few
V gene: TRBV4-1
D gene: TRBD2
J gene: TRBJ2-1
CDR3 DNA: TGCGCCAGCAGCCCCACCCGGTCTTTTGCGGGGGGCCCCTGGGGGCAGTTCTTC
CDR3 protein: CASSPTRSFAGGPWGQFF

clone size: few
V gene: TRBV20-1
D gene: TRBD2
J gene: TRBJ2-3
CDR3 DNA: TGCAGTGCAGGGACTAGCGGGAAAGATACGCAGTATTTT
CDR3 protein: CSAGTSGKDTQYF

clone size: -
V gene: TRBV7-9
D gene: -
J gene: TRBJ1-1
CDR3 DNA: TGTGCCAGCAGCCGTATGGTGGTGAACACTGAAGCTTTCTTT
CDR3 protein: CASSRMVVNTEAFF

clone size: many
V gene: TRBV5-6
D gene: -
J gene: TRBJ2-7
CDR3 DNA: TGTGCCAGCAGCCCGGACAGACGCTCCTACGAGCAGTACTTC
CDR3 protein: CASSPDRRSYEQYF

clone size: few
V gene: TRBV28
D gene: -
J gene: TRBJ2-7
CDR3 DNA: TGTGCCAGCAGTGGAAACACAAAAACCTACGAGCAGTACTTC
CDR3 protein: CASSGNTKTYEQYF

clone size: few
V gene: TRBV30
D gene: TRBD1
J gene: TRBJ2-1
CDR3 DNA: TGTGCCTGGACAGGGGGCGGGCAGTTCTTC
CDR3 protein: CAWTGGGQFF

clone size: -
V gene: TRBV5-1
D gene: TRBD1
J gene: TRBJ1-4
CDR3 DNA: TGCGCCAGCAGCTTTGGGACAGATAATGAAAAACTGTTTTTT
CDR3 protein: CASSFGTDNEKLFF

clone size: -
V gene: TRBV11-2
D gene: -
J gene: TRBJ2-3
CDR3 DNA: TGTGCCAGAAGCTTAGCCGGCTCCGATACGCAGTATTTT
CDR3 protein: CARSLAGSDTQYF

clone size: few
V gene: TRBV24-1
D gene: -
J gene: TRBJ2-7
CDR3 DNA: TGTGCCACCAGTGAGGGACGAAGAAATCGCGAGCAGTACTTC
CDR3 protein: CATSEGRRNREQYF

clone size: -
V gene: TRBV15
D gene: TRBD2
J gene: TRBJ2-1
CDR3 DNA: TGTGCCACCAGCAGGATCGGACTAGCGGTTTACAATGAGCAGTTCTTC
CDR3 protein: CATSRIGLAVYNEQFF

clone size: -
V gene: TRBV9
D gene: TRBD1
J gene: TRBJ1-1
CDR3 DNA: TGTGCCAGCAGCGCGACAGGGTTGGGAACTGAAGCTTTCTTT
CDR3 protein: CASSATGLGTEAFF

clone size: -
V gene: TRBV10-3
D gene: TRBD2
J gene: TRBJ2-3
CDR3 DNA: TGTGCCATCAGTGACGGACTAGCGGGGGGAAGCACAGATACGCAGTATTTT
CDR3 protein: CAISDGLAGGSTDTQYF

clone size: -
V gene: TRBV4-1
D gene: -
J gene: TRBJ2-3
CDR3 DNA: TGCGCCAGCAGCCAAGATTGGTCGGGTACGCAGTATTTT
CDR3 protein: CASSQDWSGTQYF

clone size: few
V gene: TRBV12-3/TRBV12-4
D gene: -
J gene: TRBJ2-2
CDR3 DNA: TGTGCCAGCAGGTTGGACCAGTTGAACACCGGGGAGCTGTTTTTT
CDR3 protein: CASRLDQLNTGELFF

clone size: few
V gene: TRBV4-1
D gene: -
J gene: TRBJ1-1
CDR3 DNA: TGCGCCAGCAGCCAAGGCAGGGGAATGAACACTGAAGCTTTCTTT
CDR3 protein: CASSQGRGMNTEAFF

clone size: -
V gene: TRBV4-3
D gene: -
J gene: TRBJ2-1
CDR3 DNA: TGCGCCAGCAGCCAAGAACCCGGGGGCAATGAGCAGTTCTTC
CDR3 protein: CASSQEPGGNEQFF

clone size: few
V gene: TRBV15
D gene: TRBD1
J gene: TRBJ1-2
CDR3 DNA: TGTGCCACCAGCAGAGATGCGGCAGGGGGGGGCAACTATGGCTACACCTTC
CDR3 protein: CATSRDAAGGGNYGYTF

clone size: -
V gene: TRBV5-1
D gene: TRBD2
J gene: TRBJ2-3
CDR3 DNA: TGCGCCAGCAGCTTAAGGGGGCTAGCGGGAGGACACACAGATACGCAGTATTTT
CDR3 protein: CASSLRGLAGGHTDTQYF

clone size: few
V gene: TRBV29-1
D gene: TRBD2
J gene: TRBJ2-1
CDR3 DNA: TGCAGCGTTGCACTAGCGGGGGACCATGAGCAGTTCTTC
CDR3 protein: CSVALAGDHEQFF

clone size: few
V gene: TRBV27
D gene: -
J gene: TRBJ2-3
CDR3 DNA: TGTGCCAGCAGCCTCCACCCGCTCAGCACAGATACGCAGTATTTT
CDR3 protein: CASSLHPLSTDTQYF

clone size: -
V gene: TRBV29-1
D gene: -
J gene: TRBJ2-1
CDR3 DNA: TGCAGCGTTCAGGAGATGTCCTACAATGAGCAGTTCTTC
CDR3 protein: CSVQEMSYNEQFF